The T cell receptor (beta chain) described here comes from a study of metastatic and nonmetastatic thyroid tumors (dated by TCRdb to the early 2020s). Context from the whole study: For patients with malignant and with benign thyroid disease, the researchers compared repertoires between peripheral blood samples and tumor or nodule tissue samples. The full study reports these points: In both blood and tumor samples, malignant tumors were reported to have significantly higher TCR beta diversity than benign nodules.

About this clone itself: Its binding antigen is unknown. The input lacks base qualities; no much larger clone sits a single base away.

Library construction relied on PCR. TCRdb lists the instrument as Illumina HiSeq 4000. High-throughput sequencing was used to profile the CDR3 region of the TCR beta-chain in every patient. The authors' pipeline ran thus. The researchers built a classifier to tell apart papillary thyroid cancer patients with distant metastasis, based on CDR3 differences among clinicopathological groups. The Shannon index was used to measure repertoire diversity, and the Morisita-Horn index was used to measure how similar tumor and blood repertoires were. TCRdb's own reprocessing of the public reads used fastp at Q25 and MiXCR and kept productive beta chains. The V and J calls were not made by the authors but by TCRdb's processing. For this sample the table gives around 9,000 clones, of which 44% were detected only once. 30% to 40% of the sample comes from the top ten. Before undergoing thyroid surgery, none of the patients had been given any kind of treatment. Using T-cell receptor beta sequencing, the study looked back at clinical samples from patients collected from about 2012 to 2018.

Via the germline V gene, CDR1 is SGHRS and CDR2 YFSETQ. The CDR3 holds 15 amino acids from the cysteine to the phenylalanine. Kept here is only the CDR3 DNA, which spans 45 bases and is read in frame from base 1. V loses 4 bases of germline sequence and J loses 8 bases, and the interval between the two ends is 21 bases. This clonotype originated in a male donor with papillary thyroid cancer or a benign thyroid nodule (not recorded which). Some clones in this sample may be carry-over from other donors' samples. The chain is assembled from TRBV5-1 and TRBJ1-2; the D gene is perhaps TRBD1, from 5 matching bases. Sequenced sample: tumor tissue. Here the CDR3 is given as CASSGTGGRYVGYTF. At the DNA level, the sequence is TGCGCCAGCAGCGGGACGGGAGGCCGGTATGTCGGCTACACCTTC.